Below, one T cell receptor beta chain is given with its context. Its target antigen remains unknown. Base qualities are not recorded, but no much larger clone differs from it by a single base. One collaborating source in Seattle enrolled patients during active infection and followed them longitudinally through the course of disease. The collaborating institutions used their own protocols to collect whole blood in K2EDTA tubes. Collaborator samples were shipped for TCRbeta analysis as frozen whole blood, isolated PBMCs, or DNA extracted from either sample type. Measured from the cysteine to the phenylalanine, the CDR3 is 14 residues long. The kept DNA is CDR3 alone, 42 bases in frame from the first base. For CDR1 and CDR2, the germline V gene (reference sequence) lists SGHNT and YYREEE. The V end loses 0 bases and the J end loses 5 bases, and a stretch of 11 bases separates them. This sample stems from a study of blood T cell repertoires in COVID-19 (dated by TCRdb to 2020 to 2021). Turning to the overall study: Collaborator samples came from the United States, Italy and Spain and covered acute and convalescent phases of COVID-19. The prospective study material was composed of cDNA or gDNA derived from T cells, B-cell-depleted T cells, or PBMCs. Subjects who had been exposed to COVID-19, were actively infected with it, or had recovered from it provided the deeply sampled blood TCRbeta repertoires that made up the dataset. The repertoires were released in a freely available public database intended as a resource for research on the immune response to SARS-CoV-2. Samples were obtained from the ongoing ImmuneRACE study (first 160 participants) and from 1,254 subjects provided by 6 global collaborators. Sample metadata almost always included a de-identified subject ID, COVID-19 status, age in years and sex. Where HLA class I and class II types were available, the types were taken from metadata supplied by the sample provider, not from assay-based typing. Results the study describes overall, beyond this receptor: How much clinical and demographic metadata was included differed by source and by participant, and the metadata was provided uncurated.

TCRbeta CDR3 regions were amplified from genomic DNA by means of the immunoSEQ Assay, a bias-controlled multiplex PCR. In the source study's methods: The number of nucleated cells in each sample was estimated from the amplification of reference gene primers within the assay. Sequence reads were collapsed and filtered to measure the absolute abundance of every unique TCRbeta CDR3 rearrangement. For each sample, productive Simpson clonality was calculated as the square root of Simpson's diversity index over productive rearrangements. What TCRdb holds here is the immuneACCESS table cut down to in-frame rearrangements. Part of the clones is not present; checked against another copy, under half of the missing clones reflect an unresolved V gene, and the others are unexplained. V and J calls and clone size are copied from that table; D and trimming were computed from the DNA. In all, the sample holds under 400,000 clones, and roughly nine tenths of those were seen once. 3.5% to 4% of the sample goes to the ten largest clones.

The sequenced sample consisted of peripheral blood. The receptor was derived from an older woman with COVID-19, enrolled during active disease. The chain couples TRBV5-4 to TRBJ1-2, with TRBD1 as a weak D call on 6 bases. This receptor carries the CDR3 CASSLAWGQYGYTF. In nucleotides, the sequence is TGTGCCAGCAGCTTGGCCTGGGGGCAATATGGCTACACCTTC.